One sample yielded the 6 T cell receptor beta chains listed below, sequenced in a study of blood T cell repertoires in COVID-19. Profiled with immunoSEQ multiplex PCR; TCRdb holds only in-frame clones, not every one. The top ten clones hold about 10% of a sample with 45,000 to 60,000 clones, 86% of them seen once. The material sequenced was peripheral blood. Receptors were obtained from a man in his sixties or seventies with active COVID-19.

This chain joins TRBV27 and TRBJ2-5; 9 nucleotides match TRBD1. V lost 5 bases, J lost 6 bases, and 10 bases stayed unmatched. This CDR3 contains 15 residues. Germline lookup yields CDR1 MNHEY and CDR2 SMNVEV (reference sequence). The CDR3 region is CASSAPNRGLKTQYF. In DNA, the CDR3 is TGTGCCAGCAGTGCACCGAACAGGGGGCTGAAGACCCAGTACTTC.

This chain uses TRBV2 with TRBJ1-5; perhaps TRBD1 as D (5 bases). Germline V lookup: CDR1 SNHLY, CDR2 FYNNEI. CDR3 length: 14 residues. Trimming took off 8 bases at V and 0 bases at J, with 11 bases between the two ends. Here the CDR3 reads CASGTFHSNQPQHF. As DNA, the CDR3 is TGTGCCAGCGGGACTTTCCATAGCAATCAGCCCCAGCATTTT. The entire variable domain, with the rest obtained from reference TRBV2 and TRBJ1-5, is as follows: EPEVTQTPSHQVTQMGQEVILRCVPISNHLYFYWYRQILGQKVEFLVSFYNNEISEKSEIFDDQFSVERPDGSNFTLKIRSTKLEDSAMYFCASGTFHSNQPQHFGDGTRLSIL.

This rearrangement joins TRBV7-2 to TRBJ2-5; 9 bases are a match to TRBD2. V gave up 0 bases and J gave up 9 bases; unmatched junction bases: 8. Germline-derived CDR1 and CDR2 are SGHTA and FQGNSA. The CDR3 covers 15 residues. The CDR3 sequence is CASSLASGGTGAQYF. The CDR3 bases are TGTGCCAGCAGCTTAGCCAGCGGGGGGACGGGGGCCCAGTACTTC.

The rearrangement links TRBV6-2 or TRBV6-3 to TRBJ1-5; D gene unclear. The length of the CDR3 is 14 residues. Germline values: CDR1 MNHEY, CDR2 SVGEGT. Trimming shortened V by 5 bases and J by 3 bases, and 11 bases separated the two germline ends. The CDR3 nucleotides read TGTGCCAGCAGTCCCGGACGGGACAATCAGCCCCAGCATTTT. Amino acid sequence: CASSPGRDNQPQHF.

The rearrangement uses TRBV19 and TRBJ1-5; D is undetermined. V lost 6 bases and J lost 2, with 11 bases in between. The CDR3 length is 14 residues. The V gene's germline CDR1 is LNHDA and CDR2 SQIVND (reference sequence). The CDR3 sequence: CASRWVGGNQPQHF. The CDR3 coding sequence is TGTGCCAGTAGGTGGGTCGGAGGCAATCAGCCCCAGCATTTT.

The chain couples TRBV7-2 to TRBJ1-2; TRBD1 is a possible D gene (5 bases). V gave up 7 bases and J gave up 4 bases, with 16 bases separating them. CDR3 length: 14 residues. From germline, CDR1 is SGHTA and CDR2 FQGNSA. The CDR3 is CASTEKGLSYGYTF. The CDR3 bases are TGTGCCAGCACGGAAAAGGGACTGAGCTATGGCTACACCTTC.